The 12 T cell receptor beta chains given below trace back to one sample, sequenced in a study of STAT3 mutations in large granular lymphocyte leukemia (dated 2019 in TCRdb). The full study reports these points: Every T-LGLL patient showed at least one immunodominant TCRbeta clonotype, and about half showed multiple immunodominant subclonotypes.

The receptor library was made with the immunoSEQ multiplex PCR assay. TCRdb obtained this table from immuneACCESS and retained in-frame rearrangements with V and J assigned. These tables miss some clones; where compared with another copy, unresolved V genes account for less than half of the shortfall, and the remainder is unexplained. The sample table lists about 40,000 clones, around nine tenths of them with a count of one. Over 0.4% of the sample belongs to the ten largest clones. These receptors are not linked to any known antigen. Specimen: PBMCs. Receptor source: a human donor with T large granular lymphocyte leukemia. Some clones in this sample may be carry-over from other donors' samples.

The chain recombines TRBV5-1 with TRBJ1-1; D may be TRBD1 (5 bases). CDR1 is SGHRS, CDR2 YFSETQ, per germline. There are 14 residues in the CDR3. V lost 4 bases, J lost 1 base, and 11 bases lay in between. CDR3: CASSPGRGNTEAFF. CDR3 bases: TGCGCCAGCAGCCCGGGACGGGGGAACACTGAAGCTTTCTTT.

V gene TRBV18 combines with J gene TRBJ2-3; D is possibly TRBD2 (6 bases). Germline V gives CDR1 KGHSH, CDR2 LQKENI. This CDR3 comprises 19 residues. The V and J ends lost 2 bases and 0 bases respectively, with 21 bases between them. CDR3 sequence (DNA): TGTGCCAGCTCACCAAGGAGGTTCGGGGGAGGACTGAGCACAGATACGCAGTATTTT. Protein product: CASSPRRFGGGLSTDTQYF. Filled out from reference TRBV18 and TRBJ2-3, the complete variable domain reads NAGVMQNPRHLVRRRGQEARLRCSPMKGHSHVYWYRQLPEEGLKFMVYLQKENIIDESGMPKERFSAEFPKEGPSILRIQQVVRGDSAAYFCASSPRRFGGGLSTDTQYFGPGTRLTVL.

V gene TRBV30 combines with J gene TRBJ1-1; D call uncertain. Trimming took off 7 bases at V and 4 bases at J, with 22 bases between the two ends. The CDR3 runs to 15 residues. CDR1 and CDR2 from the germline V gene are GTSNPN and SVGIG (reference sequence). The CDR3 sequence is CASVGTRDFRTEAFF. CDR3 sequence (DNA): TGTGCCTCGGTGGGTACAAGGGATTTTCGCACTGAAGCTTTCTTT.

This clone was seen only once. CDR3 coding DNA: TGTGCCAGCAGCCCCACCCGGACCAGGCGCTACGAGCAGTACGTC. This encodes CASSPTRTRRYEQYV. The chain couples TRBV7-8 to TRBJ2-7, with no clear D. The CDR3 is 15 residues long. V was clipped by 5 bases and J by 3 bases, with 17 bases between them. Germline CDR1 SGHVS, CDR2 FQNEAQ.

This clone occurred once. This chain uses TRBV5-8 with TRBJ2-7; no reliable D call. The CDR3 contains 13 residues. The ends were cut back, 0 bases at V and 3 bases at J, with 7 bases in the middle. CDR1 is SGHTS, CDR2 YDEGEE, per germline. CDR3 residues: CASSLAHSYEQYV. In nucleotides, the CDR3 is TGTGCCAGCAGCTTGGCACACAGCTACGAGCAGTACGTC.

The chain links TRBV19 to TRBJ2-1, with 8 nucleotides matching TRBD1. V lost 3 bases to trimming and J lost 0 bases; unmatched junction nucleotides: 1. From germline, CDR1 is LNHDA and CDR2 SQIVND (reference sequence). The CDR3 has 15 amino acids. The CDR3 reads CASSITGGSYNEQFF. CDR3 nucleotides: TGTGCCAGTAGTATCACAGGGGGCTCCTACAATGAGCAGTTCTTC.

DNA of the CDR3: TGCGCCAGCAGCTCGCGGACGTTCTCCTACGAGCAGTACTTC. It yields the protein CASSSRTFSYEQYF. The gene calls are TRBV4-1 and TRBJ2-7; no definite D call. V lost 5 bases, J lost 0 bases, and 11 bases lay in between. The CDR3 contains 14 residues. Germline lookup yields CDR1 MGHRA and CDR2 YSYEKL.

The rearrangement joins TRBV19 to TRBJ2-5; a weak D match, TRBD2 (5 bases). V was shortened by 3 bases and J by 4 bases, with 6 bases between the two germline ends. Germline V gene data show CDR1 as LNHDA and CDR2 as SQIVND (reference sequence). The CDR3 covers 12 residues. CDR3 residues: CASSIRGETQYF. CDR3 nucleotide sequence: TGTGCCAGTAGTATTCGGGGAGAGACCCAGTACTTC.

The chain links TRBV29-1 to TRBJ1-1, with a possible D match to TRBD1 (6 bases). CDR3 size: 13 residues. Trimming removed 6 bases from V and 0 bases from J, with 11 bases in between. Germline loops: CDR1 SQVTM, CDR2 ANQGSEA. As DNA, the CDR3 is TGCAGCGTACAGACAGGAATGAACACTGAAGCTTTCTTT. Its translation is CSVQTGMNTEAFF.

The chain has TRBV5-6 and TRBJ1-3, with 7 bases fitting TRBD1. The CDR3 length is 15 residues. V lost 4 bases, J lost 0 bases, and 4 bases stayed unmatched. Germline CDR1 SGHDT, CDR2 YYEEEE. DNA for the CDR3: TGTGCCAGCAGCCCGGACAGGTCCTCTGGAAACACCATATATTTT. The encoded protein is CASSPDRSSGNTIYF. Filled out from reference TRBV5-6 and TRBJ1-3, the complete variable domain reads DAGVTQSPTHLIKTRGQQVTLRCSPKSGHDTVSWYQQALGQGPQFIFQYYEEEERQRGNFPDRFSGHQFPNYSSELNVNALLLGDSALYLCASSPDRSSGNTIYFGEGSWLTVV.

The CDR3 DNA sequence: TGTGCCAGTTCCGGGACGGAAAATTCACCCCTCCACTTT. It encodes CASSGTENSPLHF. The chain combines TRBV19 with TRBJ1-6, with D possibly TRBD1 on 5 matching bases. Trimming took 8 bases from V and 7 from J, leaving 12 bases between them. Germline V gene lookup returns CDR1 LNHDA and CDR2 SQIVND (reference sequence). This CDR3 spans 13 amino acids.

The CDR3 protein is CASSPNRLAGGPNEQFF. The CDR3 DNA sequence: TGTGCCAGCTCACCGAATAGGCTAGCGGGGGGGCCTAATGAGCAGTTCTTC. The J gene is TRBJ2-1, the V gene TRBV18, with TRBD2 matching 12 bases. Germline V gives CDR1 KGHSH, CDR2 LQKENI. This CDR3 comprises 17 residues. V was clipped by 3 bases and J by 7 bases; unmatched bases: 10.